This T cell receptor (beta chain) was captured in a study of regulatory T cells in long-lasting Graves disease. Regarding time point: persistent/refractory GD, antithyroid drugs over 5 years with positive TRAb. Researchers made the TCR library from RNA that was extracted from PBMCs. Combining iRepertoire HTBI primers with Arm-PCR of CDR3 regions, the authors built TCR beta libraries. TCRdb ran MiXCR on the multiplex PCR reads and lists one entry per CDR3 protein. The data hold around 400,000 distinct CDR3 sequences, with 20% to 25% observed a single time. Ten or more counts support this clonotype. The CDR3 runs to 14 residues. Deletions cut 2 bases from V and 0 bases from J, with 7 bases between. The germline V gene encodes CDR1 MNHEY and CDR2 SVGAGI.

This clonotype was sampled from a woman in her 40s with Graves disease. This chain uses TRBV6-5 with TRBJ1-2, with D uncertain. The input for sequencing was peripheral blood mononuclear cells (PBMCs), taken when the disease was refractory, from a patient treated with antithyroid drugs. CDR3 coding DNA: TGTGCCAGCAGTTACGGGCAGTCTAACTATGGCTACACCTTC. Translating gives CASSYGQSNYGYTF.